These 32 T cell receptor beta chains were all obtained from the same sample, sequenced in a study of persistence of HIV-infected CD4 T cells. For these receptors, no antigen is known. This nonspecific control used anti-CD3/anti-CD28 bead stimulation of CD4+ T cells. Responding CD4+ T cells were sorted by upregulation of both CD40 ligand and CD69. The immunoSEQ assay was version 4, run in survey mode. Produced via immunoSEQ multiplex PCR; TCRdb's table is partial and in-frame only. Here the sample spans roughly 35,000 clones, roughly 87% being singletons. Source: CD4+ T cells sorted from PBMCs after approximately 19-hour stimulation, taken from a patient who received antiretroviral therapy. The receptors stem from an adult man with HIV who was CMV-seropositive.

The chain uses TRBV10-2 and TRBJ2-7; D call uncertain. The V gene's germline CDR1 is WSHSY and CDR2 SAAADI. The CDR3 sequence is 12 residues long. V shed 10 bases and J shed 7 bases, with 17 bases lying between them. The CDR3 nucleotides read TGCGCCACCACCATGGGGTTGAATGAGCAGTACTTC. Translated, it gives CATTMGLNEQYF.

This clone showed up just once. The J gene is TRBJ2-3, the V gene TRBV9, with 10 bases lining up with TRBD2. The CDR3 loop spans 16 amino acids. Germline V gene data show CDR1 as SGDLS and CDR2 as YYNGEE. The trim removed 3 bases at V and 3 bases at J, leaving 7 bases unmatched. The CDR3 spells CASSAGTSAGTDTQYF. For the CDR3, the DNA is TGTGCCAGCAGCGCCGGGACTAGCGCCGGTACAGATACGCAGTATTTT. The complete variable domain, with remaining parts taken from reference TRBV9 and TRBJ2-3, reads DSGVTQTPKHLITATGQRVTLRCSPRSGDLSVYWYQQSLDQGLQFLIQYYNGEERAKGNILERFSAQQFPDLHSELNLSSLELGDSALYFCASSAGTSAGTDTQYFGPGTRLTVL.

This chain joins TRBV6-2 or TRBV6-3 and TRBJ2-2; D possibly corresponds to TRBD1 (5 bases). The ends were cut back, 5 bases at V and 0 bases at J, with 10 bases in the middle. Germline assignment: CDR1 MNHEY and CDR2 SVGEGT. The CDR3 covers 15 residues. CDR3 sequence (DNA): TGTGCCAGCAGTGGGGCAGGACCGAACACCGGGGAGCTGTTTTTT. As protein: CASSGAGPNTGELFF.

The chain combines TRBV15 with TRBJ2-5; D uncertain. This CDR3 comprises 11 residues. Trimming cost V 4 bases and J 2 bases, with 2 bases left between them. The germline gives CDR1 LNHNV, CDR2 YYDKDF (reference sequence). The CDR3 DNA is TGTGCCACCAGCAAACAAGAGACCCAGTACTTC. It encodes CATSKQETQYF.

V gene TRBV5-1 combines with J gene TRBJ1-1; 7 bases match TRBD1. This CDR3 has 11 residues. Germline CDR1 is SGHRS and CDR2 is YFSETQ. V shed 2 bases and J 14 bases; nucleotides not matched to a gene: 6. The CDR3 sequence is CASSFQGDSFF. The CDR3 DNA reads TGCGCCAGCAGCTTCCAGGGGGATTCCTTCTTT.

The rearrangement joins TRBV3-1 (or the pseudogene TRBV3-2) to TRBJ1-2; no clear D. This CDR3 is 13 amino acids long. Trimming shortened V by 4 bases and J by 4 bases, and 10 bases separated the two germline ends. Germline V gives CDR1 LGHDT, CDR2 YNNKEL (reference sequence). The DNA of the CDR3 is TGTGCCAGCAGCCTCGAGGCAGCCTATGGCTACACCTTC. Translation: CASSLEAAYGYTF.

This sequence joins TRBV7-9 and TRBJ1-5, with TRBD1 matching 7 bases. V lost 2 bases and J lost 4; bases outside the gene matches: 5. Germline values: CDR1 SEHNR, CDR2 FQNEAQ (reference sequence). CDR3 size: 15 residues. CDR3 nucleotides: TGTGCCAGCAGCTTATTCCTACAGGGGAATCAGCCCCAGCATTTT. Translation gives CASSLFLQGNQPQHF.

The chain has TRBV18 and TRBJ2-7, with D maybe TRBD2 (5 bases). Trimming took off 3 bases at V and 6 bases at J, with 9 bases between the two ends. The length of the CDR3 is 12 residues. CDR1 and CDR2 (germline): KGHSH, LQKENI. The CDR3 region has the DNA TGTGCCAGCTCACCCGGGGTGTTCGAGCAGTACTTC. Encoded protein: CASSPGVFEQYF.

This clone is a singleton in its sample. V gene TRBV27 combines with J gene TRBJ2-7; D ambiguous. V was cut by 0 bases and J by 2 bases, with 8 bases left in between. This CDR3 has 14 amino acids. Per the germline V gene, CDR1 is MNHEY and CDR2 is SMNVEV (reference sequence). The DNA of the CDR3 is TGTGCCAGCAGTTTATCCCCACGCGCCTACGAGCAGTACTTC. This gives the protein CASSLSPRAYEQYF.

The rearrangement uses TRBV10-3 and TRBJ1-1, with 8 nucleotides matching TRBD1. Germline trimming cut 2 bases from V and 1 base from J; bases unmatched to any gene: 3. The CDR3 contains 15 residues. Germline values: CDR1 ENHRY, CDR2 SYGVKD. In nucleotides, the CDR3 is TGTGCCATCAGTGAGCCAGGGGGCAGGAACACTGAAGCTTTCTTT. It specifies CAISEPGGRNTEAFF.

The chain is built from TRBV7-3 and TRBJ2-5; D is tentatively TRBD1 or TRBD2 (6 bases each). Trimming stripped 4 bases from V and 5 bases from J, with 14 bases between. Per germline, CDR1 SGHTA and CDR2 FQGTGA. CDR3 size: 14 residues. The CDR3 nucleotides are TGTGCCAGCAGCTCCGGGCTAGGGGGGGAGACCCAGTACTTC. Translated: CASSSGLGGETQYF.

A word on this clone: Other nucleotide sequences from this sample produce the same CDR3. The genes are TRBV6-5 and TRBJ1-5; 7 bases are shared with TRBD1. J was trimmed by 4 bases and V by 6 bases; bases with no gene match: 6. The CDR3 loop spans 14 amino acids. CDR1 MNHEY and CDR2 SVGAGI come from the germline V gene. The CDR3 coding sequence is TGTGCCAGCAGGGGAGGGGGCGGTAATCAGCCCCAGCATTTT. Amino acid sequence: CASRGGGGNQPQHF.

This clone was recorded a few times. The genes are TRBV10-2 and TRBJ1-6, with D unclear. Germline CDR1 WSHSY, CDR2 SAAADI. The CDR3 contains 14 residues. Trimming removed 1 base from V and 6 bases from J, with 7 bases in between. CDR3 nucleotides: TGCGCCAGCAGTGAGTGGCCGGCTAATTCACCCCTCCACTTT. Protein sequence: CASSEWPANSPLHF.

On this clone itself: The same CDR3 can be traced to other DNA sequences in this sample. The chain combines TRBV3-1 (or the pseudogene TRBV3-2) with TRBJ1-1, with D hard to call. The germline gives CDR1 LGHDT, CDR2 YNNKEL (reference sequence). The CDR3 has 12 amino acids. V lost 3 bases and J lost 6, with 8 bases in between. CDR3 residues: CASSHPRAEAFF. The CDR3, as DNA: TGTGCCAGCAGCCATCCCCGCGCTGAAGCTTTCTTT.

This chain uses TRBV18 with TRBJ2-4, with 8 positions matching TRBD1. CDR3 length equals 16 residues. The germline gives CDR1 KGHSH, CDR2 LQKENI. J was trimmed by 1 base and V by 5 bases; bases with no gene match: 7. The CDR3 loop reads CASSAGQGFAKNIQYF. The CDR3 DNA is TGTGCCAGCTCAGCCGGACAGGGTTTCGCCAAAAACATTCAGTACTTC.

The chain joins TRBV25-1 to TRBJ1-2; tentative D call: TRBD1 (5 bases). This CDR3 has 15 residues. V was cut by 2 bases and J by 8 bases, with 18 bases left in between. Germline CDR1 reads MGHDK; CDR2 reads SYGVNS. CDR3 bases: TGTGCCAGCAGTGAACCAGGGCCAGTGGGGAGCGGCTACACCTTC. Amino acids: CASSEPGPVGSGYTF.

The chain is built from TRBV12-3 or TRBV12-4 and TRBJ1-2; TRBD1 matches at 7 bases. Trimming at V came to 6 bases and at J to 5 bases, leaving 6 bases not matched to a gene. The CDR3 is 13 amino acids. Here the CDR3 reads CASRGGQTYGYTF. The CDR3 coding sequence is TGTGCCAGCAGGGGGGGACAGACGTATGGCTACACCTTC.

The chain couples TRBV4-1 to TRBJ2-5, with 8 bases lining up with TRBD2. CDR3 length: 16 residues. J gave up 5 bases and V 0 bases, and 8 bases lay outside the gene matches. In germline, CDR1 is MGHRA, CDR2 YSYEKL. The CDR3 bases are TGCGCCAGCAGCCAAGAATGGGGGACTAGGAGGGAGACCCAGTACTTC. Amino acid sequence: CASSQEWGTRRETQYF.

This clone appeared once. The chain carries TRBV5-1 and TRBJ2-7; tentative D call: TRBD1 (6 bases). Germline CDR1 reads SGHRS; CDR2 reads YFSETQ. CDR3 length equals 14 residues. Trimming stripped 2 bases from V and 4 bases from J, with 13 bases between. CDR3 in amino acids: CASSFSQGLYEQYF. CDR3 DNA sequence: TGCGCCAGCAGCTTTTCACAGGGATTGTACGAGCAGTACTTC.

The rearrangement joins TRBV6-2 or TRBV6-3 to TRBJ2-3; no definite D call. Looked up from germline, CDR1 is MNHEY and CDR2 is SVGEGT. Trimming took 6 bases from V and 2 from J, leaving 15 bases between them. The CDR3 contains 15 residues. The CDR3 DNA is TGTGCCAGCAGCTCCGTAGGTTCAACCACAGATACGCAGTATTTT. Amino acids: CASSSVGSTTDTQYF.

The V and J genes are TRBV27 and TRBJ1-2; D gene unclear. V was cut by 8 bases and J by 3 bases, with 13 bases left in between. In germline, CDR1 is MNHEY, CDR2 SMNVEV (reference sequence). This CDR3 is 13 amino acids long. CDR3 DNA sequence: TGTGCCAGCTGGGAGCCCCGCGACTATGGCTACACCTTC. Translating gives CASWEPRDYGYTF.

V usage is TRBV18 and J usage is TRBJ1-1, with D unresolved. The germline V gene encodes CDR1 KGHSH and CDR2 LQKENI. The length of the CDR3 is 13 residues. The germline V and J ends were trimmed by 2 bases and 3 bases, with 7 bases remaining between them. CDR3 coding DNA: TGTGCCAGCTCACCAAGCGGAGACACTGAAGCTTTCTTT. This gives the protein CASSPSGDTEAFF.

This rearrangement joins TRBV19 to TRBJ1-1; no firm D call. There are 13 residues in the CDR3. V was pared by 4 bases and J by 9 bases, with 15 bases between. The germline V gene has CDR1 LNHDA and CDR2 SQIVND (reference sequence). The CDR3 reads CASSSRATRKAFF. The CDR3 coding sequence is TGTGCCAGTAGTAGCCGGGCCACAAGAAAAGCTTTCTTT. Drawing the rest from reference TRBV19 and TRBJ1-1, the complete variable domain is DGGITQSPKYLFRKEGQNVTLSCEQNLNHDAMYWYRQDPGQGLRLIYYSQIVNDFQKGDIAEGYSVSREKKESFPLTVTSAQKNPTAFYLCASSSRATRKAFFGQGTRLTVV.

CDR3 amino acids: CASSDREGGSYEQYF. The CDR3, as DNA: TGTGCCAGCAGTGACAGGGAAGGGGGATCCTACGAGCAGTACTTC. J is TRBJ2-7 and V is TRBV6-1, with D maybe TRBD1 (6 bases). The CDR3 is 15 amino acids. V was clipped by 3 bases and J by 1 base, with 13 bases between them. Germline V gives CDR1 MNHNS, CDR2 SASEGT.

This clone is medium-sized in the sample. CDR3 sequence (DNA): TGTGCCAGCAGTCCAGACAGGGGCAATCAGCCCCAGCATTTT. Its translation: CASSPDRGNQPQHF. The rearrangement joins TRBV7-2 to TRBJ1-5, with TRBD1 matching over 7 bases. Trimming at V came to 6 bases and at J to 2 bases, leaving 4 bases not matched to a gene. The CDR3 consists of 14 residues. CDR1 and CDR2 (germline): SGHTA, FQGNSA.

The V gene is TRBV6-5, the J gene TRBJ1-1; D uncertain. Germline V lookup: CDR1 MNHEY, CDR2 SVGAGI. The germline V and J ends were trimmed by 2 bases and 0 bases, with 10 bases remaining between them. This CDR3 is 15 amino acids long. Here the CDR3 DNA reads TGTGCCAGCAGTTACAATGGGGTGATGAACACTGAAGCTTTCTTT. Its translation is CASSYNGVMNTEAFF.

The CDR3 region has the DNA TGTGCCATCAAGGACACCGGGGAGCTGTTTTTT. This translates into CAIKDTGELFF. This sequence joins TRBV10-3 and TRBJ2-2; D is unresolved. This CDR3 region has 11 residues. In germline, CDR1 is ENHRY, CDR2 SYGVKD. V lost 7 bases, J lost 3 bases, and 3 bases lay in between.

The chain is built from TRBV6-5 and TRBJ1-2; weak D call: TRBD1 (5 bases). The germline V gene encodes CDR1 MNHEY and CDR2 SVGAGI. The V end was cut by 4 bases, the J end by 8 bases, with 8 bases between. The CDR3 is made up of 11 amino acids. CDR3 amino acids: CASSWGDGYTF. In nucleotides, the CDR3 is TGTGCCAGCAGTTGGGGGGACGGCTACACCTTC.

The V gene is TRBV19, the J gene TRBJ1-1, with a tentative D call TRBD1 (6 bases). This CDR3 is built from 13 residues. Germline V gene data show CDR1 as LNHDA and CDR2 as SQIVND (reference sequence). The V end was cut by 7 bases, the J end by 1 base, with 10 bases between. In DNA, the CDR3 is TGTGCCAGTAATGACAGGAGGAACACTGAAGCTTTCTTT. The encoded protein is CASNDRRNTEAFF.

V is TRBV6-5 and J is TRBJ2-1, with D perhaps TRBD1 or TRBD2 (5 bases each). There are 16 residues in the CDR3. The V and J ends lost 0 bases and 8 bases respectively, with 17 bases between them. The germline CDR1 and CDR2 sequences are MNHEY and SVGAGI. CDR3 DNA sequence: TGTGCCAGCAGTTACTCTTCTATCAAGGGGAGCTATGAGCAGTTCTTC. Protein product: CASSYSSIKGSYEQFF.

The J gene is TRBJ2-7, the V gene TRBV5-1; D is undetermined. The CDR3 spans 12 residues. Trimming stripped 0 bases from V and 3 bases from J, with 4 bases between. Germline V gene sequence: CDR1 SGHRS, CDR2 YFSETQ. The CDR3 loop reads CASSLVGYEQYF. Written as DNA, the CDR3 is TGCGCCAGCAGCTTGGTAGGCTACGAGCAGTACTTC.

The gene calls are TRBV5-6 and TRBJ2-1; tentatively, D is TRBD2 (6 bases). The germline V gene encodes CDR1 SGHDT and CDR2 YYEEEE. The ends were cut back, 5 bases at V and 4 bases at J, with 19 bases in the middle. This CDR3 has 16 residues. CDR3 region: CASRPPAGPGYNEQFF. CDR3 DNA sequence: TGTGCCAGCAGACCGCCTGCGGGGCCGGGTTACAATGAGCAGTTCTTC.